This T cell receptor beta chain was sequenced in a study of cytomegalovirus exposure and HLA in healthy donors. The CDR3 covers 15 residues. Trimming took 0 bases from V and 9 from J; bases not matched to a gene: 5. Germline V CDR1 and CDR2: SGHNT, YYREEE (reference sequence). Primers for the PCR totalled 60 Vbeta and 13 Jbeta. Profiling relied on immunoSEQ multiplex PCR, and the TCRdb table lists in-frame clones only, not all of them. The sample consists of 110,000 to 150,000 clones, 70% to 75% of them appearing once. Worth noting for this clone: Its specificity is unknown.

Broader study findings: The analysis excluded some indistinguishable V segments, including TRBV6-2 and TRBV6-3. In a later analysis, CMV-associated beta chains were mostly HLA-associated, it appeared.

J is TRBJ2-2 and V is TRBV5-4; 10 bases agree with TRBD2. Sequenced: PBMCs. The sequence was collected from a woman aged 25 to 39 in good health and CMV-seronegative. CDR3 in DNA: TGTGCCAGCAGCTTGGGTCTAGCGGGGGAATGGGAGCTGTTTTTT. This encodes CASSLGLAGEWELFF.